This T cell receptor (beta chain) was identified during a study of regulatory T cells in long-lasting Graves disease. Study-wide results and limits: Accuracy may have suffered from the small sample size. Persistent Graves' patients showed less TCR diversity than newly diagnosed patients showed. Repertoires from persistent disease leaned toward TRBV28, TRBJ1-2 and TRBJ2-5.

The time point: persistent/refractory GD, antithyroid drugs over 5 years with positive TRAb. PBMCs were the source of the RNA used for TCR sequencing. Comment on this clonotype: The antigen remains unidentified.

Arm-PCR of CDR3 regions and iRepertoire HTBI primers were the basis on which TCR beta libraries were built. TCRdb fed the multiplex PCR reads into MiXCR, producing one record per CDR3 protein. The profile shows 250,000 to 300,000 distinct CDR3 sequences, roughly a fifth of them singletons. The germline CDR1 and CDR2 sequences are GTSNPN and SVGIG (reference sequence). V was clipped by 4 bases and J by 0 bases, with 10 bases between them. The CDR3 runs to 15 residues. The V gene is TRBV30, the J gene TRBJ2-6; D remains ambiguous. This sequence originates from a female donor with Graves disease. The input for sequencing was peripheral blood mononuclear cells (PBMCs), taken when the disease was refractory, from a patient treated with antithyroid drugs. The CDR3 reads CAWNTGNSGANVLTF. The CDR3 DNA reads TGTGCCTGGAATACCGGTAACTCTGGGGCCAACGTCCTGACTTTC.